The clone carrying this T cell receptor beta chain was observed at least ten times. The antigen is unknown. These data come from a study of T cells in Graves' hyperthyroidism and ophthalmopathy. The study's findings and limits: For ophthalmopathy, model prediction preceded onset by a median around 7 months.

The germline CDR1 and CDR2 sequences are KGHDR and SFDVKD. This CDR3 has 17 amino acids. Trimming shortened V by 0 bases and J by 0 bases, and 12 bases separated the two germline ends. Amplification of TCR beta CDR3 regions used RNA as the template. Carried out on the TCR CDR3, a first-round RT-PCR used the HTBI primer set. TCRdb independently ran MiXCR on the multiplex PCR reads; one entry per CDR3 protein. In the table there are more than 500,000 distinct CDR3 sequences, 12% to 15% of which are singletons. The chain carries TRBV24-1 and TRBJ2-3, with D unresolved. The sample taken for sequencing was blood. This receptor was identified in a middle-aged woman with Graves' hyperthyroidism. CDR3 sequence: CATSDLEVITSTDTQYF. In DNA form, the CDR3 reads TGTGCCACCAGTGATTTGGAGGTCATTACTAGCACAGATACGCAGTATTTT.